The 8 T cell receptor beta chains below were found in one sample sequenced in a study of blood T cells in healthy people across ages. Sample-barcoded 5' priming and a J-beta primer mix drove a second PCR of roughly 6 to 12 cycles. TCRdb analysed the 5' RACE reads with MiXCR anew, one entry per CDR3 protein. The sample lists approximately 350,000 distinct CDR3 sequences; over 45% were seen once. Source material: blood. All receptors derive from a man aged 55 to 69 in good health.

Concerning this clonotype itself: A read error may produce the germline difference seen at one junction end. This rearrangement joins TRBV20-1 to TRBJ2-3, with D perhaps being TRBD1 or TRBD2 (5 bases each). The CDR3 totals 13 residues. CDR1 DFQATT and CDR2 SNEGSKA come from the germline V gene (reference sequence). The CDR3 spells CSARDHIGGTQYF. The DNA for the CDR3 is TGCAGCGCTAGAGACCACATTGGGGGTACGCAGTATTTT.

This chain links TRBV11-2 with TRBJ2-1, with 8 positions matching TRBD2. There are 15 residues in the CDR3. Germline CDR1 reads SGHAT; CDR2 reads FQNNGV. V lost 8 bases, J lost 2 bases, and 8 bases stayed unmatched. The CDR3 sequence: CASGGVAGTYNEQFF. CDR3 bases: TGTGCCAGCGGGGGGGTAGCGGGAACCTACAATGAGCAGTTCTTC.

The chain uses TRBV27 and TRBJ2-7, with unresolved D. V lost 6 bases and J 4 bases, leaving 22 bases between the germline ends. This CDR3 has 16 amino acids. Germline CDR1 and CDR2: MNHEY and SMNVEV (reference sequence). The CDR3 protein is CASRHTRTPTNYEQYF. The CDR3, as DNA: TGTGCCAGCAGGCACACACGAACCCCGACCAATTACGAGCAGTACTTC.

The chain combines TRBV20-1 with TRBJ1-1, with unresolved D. CDR1 and CDR2 from the germline V gene are DFQATT and SNEGSKA (reference sequence). Trimming took 8 bases from V and 1 from J, leaving 8 bases between them. CDR3 length: 11 residues. The DNA of the CDR3 is TGCAGTTTAACCCGGAACACTGAAGCTTTCTTT. Protein product: CSLTRNTEAFF.

The V gene is TRBV12-3 or TRBV12-4, the J gene TRBJ1-1; D uncertain. This CDR3 has 14 residues. Trimming took 5 bases from V and 8 from J, leaving 18 bases between them. The CDR3 protein is CASSNLLGYREAFF. Here the CDR3 DNA reads TGTGCCAGCAGTAATCTCTTGGGTTACCGGGAAGCTTTCTTT.

The J gene is TRBJ1-2, the V gene TRBV28; no clear D gene. The CDR3 sequence is 12 residues long. With 5 bases removed from V and 6 bases from J, the gap between germline ends came to 10 bases. CDR1 and CDR2 (germline): MDHEN, SYDVKM. CDR3 amino acids: CASSQSGNGYTF. The CDR3 nucleotides read TGTGCCAGCAGTCAGTCCGGAAATGGCTACACCTTC.

The V and J genes are TRBV5-1 and TRBJ1-2; no reliable D call. Trimming stripped 0 bases from V and 0 bases from J, with 15 bases between. Germline V gives CDR1 SGHRS, CDR2 YFSETQ. The CDR3 is 17 amino acids. As DNA, the CDR3 is TGCGCCAGCAGCTTGGCGGTAACTGGATCCTCTAACTATGGCTACACCTTC. It yields the protein CASSLAVTGSSNYGYTF.

This chain connects TRBV11-2 to TRBJ2-1, with 8 bases matching TRBD2. The CDR3 totals 15 residues. V dropped 5 bases and J dropped 8; count of bases not matched to a gene: 11. Germline values: CDR1 SGHAT, CDR2 FQNNGV. The CDR3 loop reads CASSRRTSTSDEQFF. The CDR3 DNA is TGTGCCAGCAGCCGACGGACTTCGACTAGCGATGAGCAGTTCTTC.